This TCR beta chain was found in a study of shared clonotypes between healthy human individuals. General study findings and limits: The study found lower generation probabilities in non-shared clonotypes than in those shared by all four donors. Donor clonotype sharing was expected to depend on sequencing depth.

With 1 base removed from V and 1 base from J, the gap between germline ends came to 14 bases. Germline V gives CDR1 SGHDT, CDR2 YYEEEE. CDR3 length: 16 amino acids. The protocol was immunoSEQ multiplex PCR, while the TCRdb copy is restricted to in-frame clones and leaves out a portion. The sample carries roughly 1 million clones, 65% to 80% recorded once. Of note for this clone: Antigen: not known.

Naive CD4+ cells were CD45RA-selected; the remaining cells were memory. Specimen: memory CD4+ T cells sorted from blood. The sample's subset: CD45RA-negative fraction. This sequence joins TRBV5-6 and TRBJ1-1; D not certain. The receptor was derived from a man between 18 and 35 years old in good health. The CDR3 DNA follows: TGTGCCAGCAGCTTGTACGTCGGGGTGAAGAACACTGAAGCTTTCTTT. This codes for CASSLYVGVKNTEAFF. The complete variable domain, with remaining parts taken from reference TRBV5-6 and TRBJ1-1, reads DAGVTQSPTHLIKTRGQQVTLRCSPKSGHDTVSWYQQALGQGPQFIFQYYEEEERQRGNFPDRFSGHQFPNYSSELNVNALLLGDSALYLCASSLYVGVKNTEAFFGQGTRLTVV.